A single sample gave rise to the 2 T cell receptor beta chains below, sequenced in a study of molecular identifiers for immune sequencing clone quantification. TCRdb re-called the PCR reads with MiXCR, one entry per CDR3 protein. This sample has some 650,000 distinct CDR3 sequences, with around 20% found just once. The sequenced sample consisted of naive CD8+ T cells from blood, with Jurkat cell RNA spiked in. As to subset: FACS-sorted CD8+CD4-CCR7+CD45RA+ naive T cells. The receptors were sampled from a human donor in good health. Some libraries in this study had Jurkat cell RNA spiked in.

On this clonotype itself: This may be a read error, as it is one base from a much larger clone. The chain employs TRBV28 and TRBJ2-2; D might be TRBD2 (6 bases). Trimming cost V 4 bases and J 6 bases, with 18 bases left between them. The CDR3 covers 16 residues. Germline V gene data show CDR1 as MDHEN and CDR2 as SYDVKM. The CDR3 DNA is TGTGCCAGCAGTTCCGGGGCTAGCGTTTATTCCGGGGAGCTGTTTTTT. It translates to CASSSGASVYSGELFF.

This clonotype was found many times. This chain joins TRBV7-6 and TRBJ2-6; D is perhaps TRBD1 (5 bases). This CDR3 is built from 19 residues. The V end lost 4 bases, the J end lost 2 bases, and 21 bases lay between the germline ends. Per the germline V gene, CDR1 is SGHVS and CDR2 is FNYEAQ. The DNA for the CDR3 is TGTGCCAGCAGCTCAAGGGGAACCAGGGAATCGGCTGGGGCCAACGTCCTGACTTTC. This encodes CASSSRGTRESAGANVLTF.